This T cell receptor beta chain was documented in a study of OX40 agonist ivuxolimab in advanced cancers. Study details: Patients were roughly 83% male with ages roughly 20 to 80, mean 60.

The CDR3 contains 14 residues. Trimming shortened V by 3 bases and J by 4 bases, and 12 bases separated the two germline ends. The germline CDR1 and CDR2 sequences are SNHLY and FYNNEI. The protocol was immunoSEQ multiplex PCR, while the TCRdb copy is restricted to in-frame clones and leaves out a portion. Of tens of thousands of clones in the sample, 90% were seen once. The sequence was collected from an adult with an advanced solid tumor such as melanoma, head and neck, liver or kidney cancer. This rearrangement joins TRBV2 to TRBJ1-2; D gene uncertain. The input for sequencing was CD4+ or CD8+ T cells sorted from blood, taken in a trial of the OX40 agonist ivuxolimab. The CDR3 bases are TGTGCCAGCAGTGACAGGCACCCTGCCTATGGCTACACCTTC. Amino acids: CASSDRHPAYGYTF.